A selection of T cell receptor beta chains follows, all from one sample in a study of cytomegalovirus exposure and HLA in healthy donors. Sequencing used immunoSEQ multiplex PCR; TCRdb keeps in-frame clones, though not all of them. The sample yields about 170,000 clones, over 60% seen once. The sequenced sample was PBMCs. The source of these receptors is a female donor in good health and CMV-seronegative. CDR3s include the opening cysteine and the closing phenylalanine or tryptophan. A D gene is named only where the DNA matches it firmly. A clone size is listed for some rows: how often the clone was seen (once, few, many), or a class if it is expanded.

TGTGCCAGCAGCCCGAATTATTCGTCGCCTAGACGGATCAATCAGCCCCAGCATTTT CASSPNYSSPRRINQPQHF - TRBJ1-5 TRBV9 -
TGTGCCAGCAGCTTGCCACAGGGGATCACTGAAGCTTTCTTT CASSLPQGITEAFF few TRBJ1-1 TRBV5-6 TRBD1
TGTGCCAGCAGAGAGACAGTTAATTCACCCCTCCACTTT CASRETVNSPLHF few TRBJ1-6 TRBV5-4 -
TGTGCCAGCAGTGAAGGTAACAGCCACTATGGCTACACCTTC CASSEGNSHYGYTF - TRBJ1-2 TRBV2 -
TGTGCCAGCAGTGAAATGACTAGCGTTGAGCAGTTCTTC CASSEMTSVEQFF few TRBJ2-1 TRBV2 TRBD2
TGTGCCAGCAGCCCCCCTACGGTATACAATGAGCAGTTCTTC CASSPPTVYNEQFF - TRBJ2-1 TRBV7-2 -
TGTGCCAGCAGCCCAGGGTGGGGGCCTATGGTCGGCTACACCTTC CASSPGWGPMVGYTF - TRBJ1-2 TRBV5-6 -
TGTGCCAGCAGTGACCGGGACTCCCCCCCGGGCACCCAGTACTTC CASSDRDSPPGTQYF few TRBJ2-5 TRBV2 -
TGCGCCAGTTCAGCGGGGGCTTATGCCGGGGAGCTGTTTTTT CASSAGAYAGELFF - TRBJ2-2 TRBV10-2 TRBD2
TGTGCCAGCAGCCAGGACATGGGGCAGGGGGCGCGAAGGCGTGGCTACACCTTC CASSQDMGQGARRRGYTF - TRBJ1-2 TRBV7-2 TRBD1
TGTGCCAGCAGTTCTTTAGGGGGCGCAGTCTATGGCTACACCTTC CASSSLGGAVYGYTF - TRBJ1-2 TRBV28 TRBD1
TGTGCCAGTAGTCCCCCGGGGGGGAGACTCACCGGGGAGCTGTTTTTT CASSPPGGRLTGELFF - TRBJ2-2 TRBV19 TRBD2
TGTGCCAGCAGCCGACAGACCGGGGAGCTGTTTTTT CASSRQTGELFF - TRBJ2-2 TRBV27 -
TGCGCCAGCAGCCAAGGAACAGTCTCGGATACGCAGTATTTT CASSQGTVSDTQYF - TRBJ2-3 TRBV4-3 -
TGTGCCAGCAGCTGGGGGACAGCGAATGGGGCCAACGTCCTGACTTTC CASSWGTANGANVLTF - TRBJ2-6 TRBV11-2 TRBD1
TGCGCCAGCAGCCAAGGAGGGCAGGACCCCTACACAGATACGCAGTATTTT CASSQGGQDPYTDTQYF - TRBJ2-3 TRBV4-3 -
TGTGCCAGCAGCTTAGTGGCGACAGGGTACCCTGAAGCTTTCTTT CASSLVATGYPEAFF - TRBJ1-1 TRBV7-2 TRBD1
TGCGCCAGCAGCCAAGATCATCTAGCTTTAGCCGGGGAGCTGTTTTTT CASSQDHLALAGELFF - TRBJ2-2 TRBV4-1 -
TGTGCCAGCATCTACGGGGGGAACACTGAAGCTTTCTTT CASIYGGNTEAFF few TRBJ1-1 TRBV6-6 -
TGCGCCAGCAGCCAAGATGCTTCTAGCGGGGGGACAGATACGCAGTATTTT CASSQDASSGGTDTQYF - TRBJ2-3 TRBV4-3 TRBD2
TGTGCCAGCAGCCCCCCCACAGGGGTCCATAATTCACCCCTCCACTTT CASSPPTGVHNSPLHF once TRBJ1-6 TRBV11-3 TRBD1
TGCAGCGTTGAAGGGGGCCAGACCCAGTACTTC CSVEGGQTQYF - TRBJ2-5 TRBV29-1 -